The T cell receptor (beta chain) under discussion was sequenced for a study of T cell responses to AZD1222 COVID-19 vaccine. Overall study findings and caveats: Nearly half of spike-specific TCRs reportedly go after variant regions that carry no mutations. Spike-specific TCR breadth and depth went up after people got two AZD1222 doses.

Looked up from germline, CDR1 is GTSNPN and CDR2 is SVGIG (reference sequence). With V trimmed by 5 bases and J by 6 bases, 4 bases remained unmatched. This CDR3 contains 14 residues. TCRdb keeps only in-frame clones here, not all; method: immunoSEQ multiplex PCR. The data contain about 130,000 clones, 90% of them singletons. Points on this clone: Its antigen remains unidentified.

The clonotype was recovered from an adult in good health. Source: peripheral blood, taken on day 0 of AZD1222 vaccination. V is TRBV30 and J is TRBJ2-3; 14 bases map to TRBD2. The CDR3 sequence: CAWGTSGGVDTQYF. CDR3 nucleotide sequence: TGTGCCTGGGGGACTAGCGGGGGCGTTGATACGCAGTATTTT.